Each of the 32 T cell receptor beta chains below was sequenced from the same sample in a study of naive and memory T cell subsets. Their recognized antigens are unknown. Two oligonucleotides, mixed equimolar, formed the beta constant-region primer covering TRBC1 and TRBC2. The ligated cDNA underwent four PCR rounds using SP2 and nested alpha and beta constant-region primers. Via MiXCR, TCRdb re-called the UMI-ligation and nested PCR reads, giving one row per CDR3 protein. The data show around 140,000 distinct CDR3 sequences, about 20% seen once. Study outcomes and limitations: A few larger clonotypes appeared in naive repertoires, especially CD8, possibly memory cells re-expressing CD45RA.

Specimen: naive CD8+ T cells from blood. These receptors all come from a human donor in good health.

The chain links TRBV27 to TRBJ2-3; D call uncertain. This CDR3 has 13 residues. Trimming left V 2 bases short and J 2 bases short, with 5 bases between. The germline CDR1 and CDR2 sequences are MNHEY and SMNVEV (reference sequence). The CDR3 region is CASSLKHTDTQYF. In nucleotides, the CDR3 is TGTGCCAGCAGTTTAAAACACACAGATACGCAGTATTTT.

The chain employs TRBV5-1 and TRBJ2-1; D might be TRBD1 (5 bases). Germline values: CDR1 SGHRS, CDR2 YFSETQ. This CDR3 contains 14 residues. Trimming cost V 3 bases and J 6 bases, with 13 bases left between them. The CDR3 DNA follows: TGCGCCAGCAGCTCAGGGCAGGACCTCAATGAGCAGTTCTTC. As protein: CASSSGQDLNEQFF.

This clonotype came up a few times. The chain carries TRBV29-1 and TRBJ2-1; 13 bases align to TRBD2. The CDR3 is 15 amino acids. Germline assignment: CDR1 SQVTM and CDR2 ANQGSEA. Trimming took 2 bases from V and 3 from J; bases not matched to a gene: 1. CDR3 DNA sequence: TGCAGCGTTGAAACTAGCGGGAGGGTCTACAATGAGCAGTTCTTC. Its translation is CSVETSGRVYNEQFF.

The rearrangement joins TRBV4-2 to TRBJ1-2; D is undetermined. Germline CDR1 LGHNA, CDR2 YNFKEQ. CDR3 length: 14 residues. V dropped 0 bases and J dropped 2 bases, with 7 bases sitting between them. DNA of the CDR3: TGTGCCAGCAGCCAAGATCCCGGCAACTATGGCTACACCTTC. It yields the protein CASSQDPGNYGYTF.

This clonotype has more than one count but fewer than ten. The rearrangement uses TRBV28 and TRBJ2-7, with TRBD2 matching over 14 bases. This CDR3 region has 17 residues. With 6 bases clipped from V and 5 bases from J, the junction kept 12 bases outside the gene matches. CDR1 is MDHEN and CDR2 is SYDVKM in the germline V gene. The CDR3 protein is CASSLGTSGSRGDEQYF. CDR3 sequence (DNA): TGTGCCAGCAGCCTAGGGACTAGCGGGAGCCGTGGGGACGAGCAGTACTTC.

This clonotype has a handful of counts. The chain carries TRBV29-1 and TRBJ1-3; tentative D call: TRBD1 (5 bases). The length of the CDR3 is 12 residues. Germline CDR1 SQVTM, CDR2 ANQGSEA. V was shortened by 4 bases and J by 6 bases, with 10 bases between the two germline ends. The CDR3 is CSVGIQENTIYF. In DNA, the CDR3 is TGCAGCGTTGGAATACAGGAAAACACCATATATTTT.

The table lists this clonotype with a few counts. J is TRBJ2-1 and V is TRBV5-1; D might be TRBD1 or TRBD2, each matching 6 bases. Between the trimmed V and J ends, which lost 3 bases and 6 bases, there was a span of 13 bases. The CDR3 covers 14 residues. The V gene's germline CDR1 is SGHRS and CDR2 YFSETQ. This CDR3 is CASSWGAGSNEQFF. CDR3 coding DNA: TGCGCCAGCAGCTGGGGGGCCGGGAGCAATGAGCAGTTCTTC.

This clonotype was picked up a small number of times. At one end the junction does not follow the germline gene, possibly because of a read error. The chain links TRBV5-1 to TRBJ2-1; 7 bases agree with TRBD2. CDR1 is SGHRS, CDR2 YFSETQ, per germline. This CDR3 spans 12 amino acids. CDR3 sequence: CASRLGGNEQFF. DNA of the CDR3: TGCGCCAGCAGGTTGGGGGGGAATGAGCAGTTCTTC.

This clonotype has just a few counts. This chain joins TRBV7-9 and TRBJ2-1; D is unclear. Trimming shortened V by 0 bases and J by 5 bases, and 2 bases separated the two germline ends. CDR3 length equals 12 residues. The germline V gene encodes CDR1 SEHNR and CDR2 FQNEAQ (reference sequence). CDR3 loop: CASSLAHNEQFF. CDR3 bases: TGTGCCAGCAGCTTAGCCCACAATGAGCAGTTCTTC.

This clonotype came up a few times. The chain couples TRBV2 to TRBJ2-4; 16 bases are shared with TRBD2. The germline V gene encodes CDR1 SNHLY and CDR2 FYNNEI. The CDR3 extends over 16 amino acids. Trimming at V came to 7 bases and at J to 6 bases, leaving 6 bases not matched to a gene. The CDR3, as DNA: TGTGCCAGCATCATGGGACTAGCGGGAGGGCGAAACATTCAGTACTTC. Translation gives CASIMGLAGGRNIQYF.

This clonotype came up a few times. The chain uses TRBV6-5 and TRBJ1-1; D perhaps matches TRBD1 (5 bases). This CDR3 comprises 14 residues. CDR1 MNHEY and CDR2 SVGAGI come from the germline V gene. Between the trimmed V and J ends, which lost 8 bases and 4 bases, there was a span of 17 bases. CDR3 DNA sequence: TGTGCCAGCGGACCGGGCCCCGGGGGCACTGAAGCTTTCTTT. Its protein product is CASGPGPGGTEAFF.

This clonotype was seen only a few times. The chain recombines TRBV12-3 or TRBV12-4 with TRBJ1-5, with D perhaps matching TRBD1 (6 bases). The V gene lost 3 bases and the J gene lost 4 bases, with 22 bases spanning the gap. The CDR3 spans 18 residues. Here the CDR3 reads CASSFHNRVDSLNQPQHF. Written as DNA, the CDR3 is TGTGCCAGCAGTTTTCATAACAGGGTGGATTCTTTGAATCAGCCCCAGCATTTT.

This clonotype was seen only a few times. CDR3 in DNA: TGTGCTAGTGGTTCCACCCGACTGGACGGAGGGGCATATGGCTACACCTTC. This gives the protein CASGSTRLDGGAYGYTF. The rearrangement uses TRBV12-5 and TRBJ1-2, with a possible D match to TRBD1 (5 bases). Trimming took off 4 bases at V and 5 bases at J, with 23 bases between the two ends. This CDR3 is built from 17 residues. Germline-derived CDR1 and CDR2 are LGHNT and FRNRAP.

This clonotype was counted only a few times. In DNA, the CDR3 is TGTGCCAGCAGCCCAACTTGGGGACAGGGATTGAACGAGCAGTACTTC. It translates to CASSPTWGQGLNEQYF. The chain joins TRBV28 to TRBJ2-7; TRBD1 agrees at 9 bases. The junction had 14 bases not matched to a gene; V was cut back by 6 bases and J by 5 bases. The V gene's germline CDR1 is MDHEN and CDR2 SYDVKM. The CDR3 contains 16 residues.

This clonotype occurred a few times. CDR3 sequence reads: CASSEYQAGDQETQYF. Written as DNA, the CDR3 is TGTGCCAGCAGTGAATACCAGGCAGGGGACCAAGAGACCCAGTACTTC. The V and J genes are TRBV25-1 and TRBJ2-5, with a tentative D call TRBD1 (6 bases). CDR1 is MGHDK, CDR2 SYGVNS, per germline. This CDR3 spans 16 amino acids. V was clipped by 0 bases and J by 0 bases, with 11 bases between them.

This clonotype was seen a few times. The chain carries TRBV6-1 and TRBJ2-1; D perhaps matches TRBD1 (6 bases). CDR1 MNHNS and CDR2 SASEGT come from the germline V gene. V lost 8 bases and J 7 bases, leaving 12 bases between the germline ends. This CDR3 contains 12 residues. The DNA for the CDR3 is TGTGCCAGCCACTTTAGGGGGAATGAGCAGTTCTTC. It translates to CASHFRGNEQFF.

This clonotype was recorded many times. V is TRBV4-3 and J is TRBJ1-6; D call uncertain. V lost 0 bases, J lost 5 bases, and 23 bases lay in between. The CDR3 totals 20 residues. The V gene's germline CDR1 is LGHNA and CDR2 YSLEER. The CDR3, as DNA: TGCGCCAGCAGCCAAGACCTCCCGTGGGAGGTTGCTACGGATAATTCACCCCTCCACTTT. This encodes CASSQDLPWEVATDNSPLHF.

The V and J genes are TRBV20-1 and TRBJ2-5; TRBD1 agrees at 9 bases. Unmatched junction bases numbered 5, after V lost 1 base and J lost 5 bases. The CDR3 consists of 14 residues. Germline CDR1 reads DFQATT; CDR2 reads SNEGSKA (reference sequence). CDR3 in amino acids: CSARALGQGETQYF. In DNA form, the CDR3 reads TGCAGTGCTAGAGCTTTGGGACAGGGTGAGACCCAGTACTTC.

The chain uses TRBV7-6 and TRBJ2-7; D not resolved. Between the trimmed V and J ends, which lost 6 bases and 2 bases, there was a span of 14 bases. Germline V CDR1 and CDR2: SGHVS, FNYEAQ. This CDR3 comprises 14 residues. The CDR3 region has the DNA TGTGCCAGCAGTATCGGCCCGCCTCCCTACGAGCAGTACTTC. It specifies CASSIGPPPYEQYF.

This clonotype was seen a handful of times. The chain has TRBV29-1 and TRBJ2-5, with 9 bases that match TRBD2. The CDR3 has 13 residues. V lost 4 bases, J lost 6 bases, and 6 bases stayed unmatched. Germline V gives CDR1 SQVTM, CDR2 ANQGSEA. CDR3 bases: TGCAGCGTTGGAGCGGGAGGCGGGAAGACCCAGTACTTC. Amino acid sequence: CSVGAGGGKTQYF.

This sequence joins TRBV6-6 and TRBJ1-3; D ambiguous. V lost 4 bases and J lost 6, with 7 bases in between. Germline values: CDR1 MNHNY, CDR2 SVGAGI (reference sequence). CDR3 length: 12 amino acids. The CDR3 is CASSSELNTIYF. The CDR3 DNA reads as TGTGCCAGCAGTTCCGAATTAAACACCATATATTTT.

The chain uses TRBV28 and TRBJ2-3; 7 positions agree with TRBD2. The CDR3 sequence is 16 residues long. V was pared by 5 bases and J by 4 bases, with 12 bases of the junction left unmatched. Germline values: CDR1 MDHEN, CDR2 SYDVKM. CDR3 residues: CASSTSVAGDADTQYF. DNA for the CDR3: TGTGCCAGCAGTACGTCAGTCGCGGGGGATGCAGATACGCAGTATTTT.

The rearrangement joins TRBV19 to TRBJ1-5; TRBD1 is a possible D gene (6 bases). The V gene lost 5 bases and the J gene lost 6 bases, with 17 bases spanning the gap. Germline V lookup: CDR1 LNHDA, CDR2 SQIVND (reference sequence). The CDR3 spans 15 residues. The CDR3 DNA sequence: TGTGCCAGTAGTTTCGACTGGGGGCTTGCTCAGCCCCAGCATTTT. Its translation: CASSFDWGLAQPQHF.

The gene calls are TRBV7-2 and TRBJ2-1; the match to TRBD2 covers 8 bases. Germline V gene lookup returns CDR1 SGHTA and CDR2 FQGNSA. The CDR3 spans 15 residues. V lost 6 bases, J lost 8 bases, and 12 bases stayed unmatched. The CDR3 is CASRTASGSSDEQFF. In DNA form, the CDR3 reads TGTGCCAGCAGGACTGCGAGCGGGAGTTCCGATGAGCAGTTCTTC.

This chain joins TRBV27 and TRBJ2-7; no clear D gene. The germline gives CDR1 MNHEY, CDR2 SMNVEV (reference sequence). This CDR3 comprises 13 residues. The V and J ends lost 3 bases and 4 bases respectively, with 10 bases between them. Written as DNA, the CDR3 is TGTGCCAGCAGTTTTGGGCCCCCTTACGAGCAGTACTTC. Translation: CASSFGPPYEQYF.

CDR3 loop: CSAQRETYNEQFF. DNA of the CDR3: TGCAGTGCTCAGCGGGAAACCTACAATGAGCAGTTCTTC. The rearrangement links TRBV20-1 to TRBJ2-1; 7 nucleotides align to TRBD2. This CDR3 has 13 residues. Per the germline V gene, CDR1 is DFQATT and CDR2 is SNEGSKA (reference sequence). Trimming at V came to 5 bases and at J to 2 bases, leaving 3 bases not matched to a gene.

CDR3 residues: CAISEELANEQFF. The CDR3 DNA reads as TGTGCCATCAGTGAGGAGCTAGCAAATGAGCAGTTCTTC. The chain uses TRBV10-3 and TRBJ2-1, with D tentatively TRBD2 (5 bases). Per germline, CDR1 ENHRY and CDR2 SYGVKD. Trimming took 2 bases from V and 7 from J, leaving 9 bases between them. The CDR3 has 13 residues.

The rearrangement links TRBV9 to TRBJ2-7, with a weak D call TRBD2 (5 bases). Trimming took off 2 bases at V and 2 bases at J, with 8 bases between the two ends. Germline V CDR1 and CDR2: SGDLS, YYNGEE. This CDR3 contains 13 residues. The CDR3 DNA reads TGTGCCAGCAGCGTCGGGATCGCCTACGAGCAGTACTTC. Translated, it gives CASSVGIAYEQYF.

The chain uses TRBV13 and TRBJ1-1; D unclear. Germline CDR1 is PRHDT and CDR2 is FYEKMQ (reference sequence). V gave up 0 bases and J gave up 8 bases, with 10 bases separating them. There are 13 residues in the CDR3. CDR3 protein: CASSLGDHPEAFF. The CDR3 DNA sequence: TGTGCCAGCAGCTTAGGGGACCACCCGGAAGCTTTCTTT.

This clonotype came up a few times. V is TRBV6-5 and J is TRBJ1-1; TRBD1 aligns across 8 bases. Trimming at V came to 7 bases and at J to 2 bases, leaving 9 bases not matched to a gene. CDR1 is MNHEY and CDR2 is SVGAGI in the germline V gene. CDR3 length: 15 amino acids. CDR3 sequence (DNA): TGTGCCAGCATTCCGGTGACAGGGGCAAACACTGAAGCTTTCTTT. Translation: CASIPVTGANTEAFF.

The V and J genes are TRBV28 and TRBJ2-7; the D is unclear. This CDR3 comprises 13 residues. Germline CDR1 is MDHEN and CDR2 is SYDVKM. V dropped 4 bases and J dropped 4 bases, with 11 bases sitting between them. DNA for the CDR3: TGTGCCAGCAGTTCCCCGTCTGGGTACGAGCAGTACTTC. Amino acid sequence: CASSSPSGYEQYF.

The genes are TRBV12-3 or TRBV12-4 and TRBJ2-2; no definite D call. The CDR3 extends over 13 amino acids. The V end lost 5 bases, the J end lost 8 bases, and 12 bases lay between the germline ends. The CDR3: CASSPHASGELFF. CDR3 coding DNA: TGTGCCAGCAGTCCGCACGCTTCGGGGGAGCTGTTTTTT.